This is a list of T cell receptor beta chains from one sample in a study of control samples from healthy donors and cancer patients. Libraries were prepared by immunoSEQ multiplex PCR; TCRdb keeps only in-frame clonotypes and omits some of them. Of around 100,000 clones listed, 92% were seen once; the top ten hold approximately 3%. Sequenced sample: blood. The receptors stem from a human donor in good health. The donor label of this sample is uncertain. Each CDR3 is given with its conserved first and last residue. Each record gives: CDR3 length, V gene, clone size, D gene, J gene, CDR3 DNA, CDR3 protein. The D gene is left open where the match is weak. Size is omitted from some rows. Given values are once, few, many or a class for expanded clones.

length: 12; V: TRBV24-1; size: -; D: -; J: TRBJ2-3; DNA: TGTGCCACCAGTAAATATACAGATACGCAGTATTTT; CDR3: CATSKYTDTQYF
length: 15; V: TRBV6-2/TRBV6-3; size: -; D: TRBD1; J: TRBJ1-5; DNA: TGTGCCAGCAGTTACCCGACAGGGAGCAATCAGCCCCAGCATTTT; CDR3: CASSYPTGSNQPQHF
length: 14; V: TRBV7-2; size: -; D: -; J: TRBJ1-1; DNA: TGTGCCAGCAGCTTAGCCGCGATGAACACTGAAGCTTTCTTT; CDR3: CASSLAAMNTEAFF
length: 13; V: TRBV27; size: few; D: -; J: TRBJ2-3; DNA: TGTGCCAGCAGTTTCAGAGTTCGAGATACGCAGTATTTT; CDR3: CASSFRVRDTQYF
length: 19; V: TRBV7-9; size: -; D: TRBD2; J: TRBJ2-3; DNA: TGTGCCAGCAGCTTAGGAATGACTAGCGGGGGGACGAGCACAGATACGCAGTATTTT; CDR3: CASSLGMTSGGTSTDTQYF
length: 15; V: TRBV5-8; size: -; D: -; J: TRBJ1-1; DNA: TGTGCCAGCAGCTTTGTTATCGGGGGGGACACTGAAGCTTTCTTT; CDR3: CASSFVIGGDTEAFF
length: 13; V: TRBV12-3/TRBV12-4; size: -; D: -; J: TRBJ2-3; DNA: TGTGCCAGCAGTTCTACAGGGACAGATACGCAGTATTTT; CDR3: CASSSTGTDTQYF
length: 19; V: TRBV12-5; size: -; D: -; J: TRBJ2-1; DNA: TGTGCTAGTGGTTTGGTATTCCCACGTAGCGGCCGATCCTACAATGAGCAGTTCTTC; CDR3: CASGLVFPRSGRSYNEQFF
length: 12; V: TRBV15; size: -; D: -; J: TRBJ1-4; DNA: TGTGCCACCAGCAGCGACTTTGAAAAACTGTTTTTT; CDR3: CATSSDFEKLFF
length: 13; V: TRBV6-5; size: -; D: -; J: TRBJ1-1; DNA: TGTGCCAGCAGGACTCGCACAGGCGGTGAAGCTTTCTTT; CDR3: CASRTRTGGEAFF
length: 15; V: TRBV6-5; size: -; D: TRBD1; J: TRBJ1-5; DNA: TGTGCCAGCATGGAGACAGGGAATAGCAATCAGCCCCAGCATTTT; CDR3: CASMETGNSNQPQHF
length: 14; V: TRBV6-1; size: -; D: -; J: TRBJ1-2; DNA: TGTGCCAGCAGTGAAAGAAAGCTTAACTACGGCTACACCTTC; CDR3: CASSERKLNYGYTF
length: 15; V: TRBV4-2; size: -; D: TRBD1; J: TRBJ1-5; DNA: TGTGCCAGCAGCCAAGCCGGGACAGGGATTCAGCCCCAGCATTTT; CDR3: CASSQAGTGIQPQHF
length: 15; V: TRBV7-8; size: -; D: -; J: TRBJ1-5; DNA: TGTGCCAGCAGCAGTTACAGGGTGGGAGATCAGCCCCAGCATTTT; CDR3: CASSSYRVGDQPQHF
length: 16; V: TRBV11-2; size: -; D: -; J: TRBJ2-1; DNA: TGTGCCAGCAGCTCGGGACCAAGTCCGCGGCGTGATTGGCAGTTCTTC; CDR3: CASSSGPSPRRDWQFF
length: 15; V: TRBV9; size: -; D: -; J: TRBJ2-1; DNA: TGTGCCAGCAGCGTCTCCGGGACGACCTACAATGAGCAGTTCTTC; CDR3: CASSVSGTTYNEQFF
length: 15; V: TRBV5-5; size: -; D: TRBD1; J: TRBJ1-2; DNA: TGTGCCAGCAGCTTGTTGCAGGGGGCTGGGTATGGCTACACCTTC; CDR3: CASSLLQGAGYGYTF
length: 14; V: TRBV3-1/TRBV3-2; size: -; D: -; J: TRBJ1-2; DNA: TGTGCCAGCAGCCAGGGTGGGGGGCCTCATGGCTACACCTTC; CDR3: CASSQGGGPHGYTF
length: 16; V: TRBV5-4; size: -; D: -; J: TRBJ1-2; DNA: TGTGCCAGCAGCCCGGACCTTCTCAAGACCAACTATGGCTACACCTTC; CDR3: CASSPDLLKTNYGYTF
length: 15; V: TRBV19; size: -; D: -; J: TRBJ1-1; DNA: TGTGCCAGTAGTATTTTCGGGGGGGCGAGGACTGAAGCTTTCTTT; CDR3: CASSIFGGARTEAFF
length: 14; V: TRBV4-3; size: -; D: -; J: TRBJ2-3; DNA: TGCGCCAGCAGCCTGTTGCGGGGAGGAGATACGCAGTATTTT; CDR3: CASSLLRGGDTQYF
length: 17; V: TRBV10-3; size: -; D: TRBD1; J: TRBJ1-2; DNA: TGTGCCATCAGTGCCCTCCAGGGGGAAACTACAGCGGATGGCTACACCTTC; CDR3: CAISALQGETTADGYTF
length: 15; V: TRBV10-1; size: -; D: TRBD2; J: TRBJ2-1; DNA: TGCGCCAGCAGTGAGGCTAGCGGGGGGCTCAATGAGCAGTTCTTC; CDR3: CASSEASGGLNEQFF
length: 12; V: TRBV28; size: few; D: -; J: TRBJ1-1; DNA: TGTGCCAGCAGCGTGCTTTCGACCGAAGCTTTCTTT; CDR3: CASSVLSTEAFF
length: 12; V: TRBV24-1; size: -; D: -; J: TRBJ2-1; DNA: TGTGCCACCAGTGATTCTTATTTTGAGCAGTTCTTC; CDR3: CATSDSYFEQFF
length: 15; V: TRBV6-4; size: few; D: -; J: TRBJ2-3; DNA: TGTGCCAGCAGTGCAGGGGTAGGGAGCACAGATACGCAGTATTTT; CDR3: CASSAGVGSTDTQYF
length: 13; V: TRBV18; size: -; D: -; J: TRBJ2-1; DNA: TGTGCCAGCTCACCATCTTCCGCAGGTGAGCAGTTCTTC; CDR3: CASSPSSAGEQFF
length: 13; V: TRBV5-6; size: once; D: -; J: TRBJ1-1; DNA: TGTGCCAGCAGCCCGGGAGTTAGCACTGAAGCTTTCTTT; CDR3: CASSPGVSTEAFF
length: 13; V: TRBV6-5; size: once; D: TRBD2; J: TRBJ2-1; DNA: TGTGCCAGCAGCGAGCGGGGGGGCTCTGAGCAGTTCTTC; CDR3: CASSERGGSEQFF
length: 11; V: TRBV5-6; size: -; D: -; J: TRBJ2-5; DNA: TGTGCCAGCAGCTTGCGAGAGACCCAGTACTTC; CDR3: CASSLRETQYF
length: 19; V: TRBV5-6; size: -; D: TRBD2; J: TRBJ2-3; DNA: TGTGCCAGCAGCTATCGAGGACTAGCGGGGGGGCCCCACCCAGATACGCAGTATTTT; CDR3: CASSYRGLAGGPHPDTQYF
length: 13; V: TRBV7-2; size: -; D: -; J: TRBJ2-5; DNA: TGTGCCAGCAGATTACAGGGAGGAAAGACCCAGTACTTC; CDR3: CASRLQGGKTQYF
length: 11; V: TRBV3-1/TRBV3-2; size: -; D: -; J: TRBJ1-1; DNA: TGTGCCAGCACCACAGGGACCGAAGCTTTCTTT; CDR3: CASTTGTEAFF
length: 15; V: TRBV5-5; size: -; D: TRBD1; J: TRBJ1-2; DNA: TGTGCCAGCAGCTCGCTAGCAGGGACAGGGGGCGGCTACACCTTC; CDR3: CASSSLAGTGGGYTF
length: 13; V: TRBV19; size: -; D: -; J: TRBJ1-6; DNA: TGTGCCAGCTCCGACAGGTCAAATTCACCCCTCCACTTT; CDR3: CASSDRSNSPLHF
length: 13; V: TRBV27; size: -; D: -; J: TRBJ1-2; DNA: TGTGCCAGCAGTTTTCGAGCAGGCTATGGCTACACCTTC; CDR3: CASSFRAGYGYTF
length: 14; V: TRBV11-2; size: -; D: -; J: TRBJ2-5; DNA: TGTGCCAGCAGCTTAGACGCAGGGACGTCCACCCAGTACTTC; CDR3: CASSLDAGTSTQYF
length: 12; V: TRBV6-1; size: -; D: -; J: TRBJ2-4; DNA: TGTGCCAGCAGTGAAGTAGGGATTGGGCAGTACTTC; CDR3: CASSEVGIGQYF
length: 15; V: TRBV19; size: -; D: TRBD1; J: TRBJ1-5; DNA: TGTGCCAGTACCGGACAGGGGGCTCGCAATCAGCCCCAGCATTTT; CDR3: CASTGQGARNQPQHF
length: 15; V: TRBV9; size: -; D: -; J: TRBJ2-3; DNA: TGTGCCAGCAGCGAGGGAAGGACAGGCACAGATACGCAGTATTTT; CDR3: CASSEGRTGTDTQYF
length: 11; V: TRBV28; size: few; D: -; J: TRBJ1-2; DNA: TGTGCCAGCAGCTCAAACTATGGCTACACCTTC; CDR3: CASSSNYGYTF